The 31 T cell receptor beta chains below all came from one sample that was sequenced in a study of cytomegalovirus exposure and HLA in healthy donors. The PCR ran on 60 Vbeta and 13 Jbeta primers. Using immunoSEQ multiplex PCR, the repertoire was profiled, and TCRdb retains in-frame clones only, with some absent. The sample includes around 140,000 clones, just under 75% of them seen just once. Source material: PBMCs. Receptors originate from a woman between 18 and 29 years old in good health and CMV-seronegative.

The V and J genes are TRBV2 and TRBJ2-2; D ambiguous. Trimming shortened V by 2 bases and J by 1 base, and 5 bases separated the two germline ends. This CDR3 contains 14 residues. Germline V gives CDR1 SNHLY, CDR2 FYNNEI. The CDR3 is CASSESRNTGELFF. Written as DNA, the CDR3 is TGTGCCAGCAGTGAATCCAGGAACACCGGGGAGCTGTTTTTT.

The CDR3 spells CASSPSPGGPNTGELFF. The CDR3 bases are TGTGCCAGCAGCCCATCACCGGGGGGCCCAAACACCGGGGAGCTGTTTTTT. V usage is TRBV7-6 and J usage is TRBJ2-2, with a tentative D call TRBD2 (7 bases). V was trimmed by 5 bases and J by 2 bases, leaving 18 bases between them. This CDR3 is built from 17 residues. CDR1 is SGHVS and CDR2 is FNYEAQ in the germline V gene.

This clone has a handful of counts. The genes are TRBV6-4 and TRBJ2-1, with 8 bases aligning to TRBD2. V trimming: 2 bases; J trimming: 5 bases; junction bases outside the gene matches: 8. The CDR3 sequence is 16 residues long. Germline V gene sequence: CDR1 MRHNA, CDR2 SNTAGT. CDR3 DNA sequence: TGTGCCAGCAGTGACGGAGCGGGAGAGGGGGACAATGAGCAGTTCTTC. Its translation is CASSDGAGEGDNEQFF.

This clone was seen a few times. The chain is built from TRBV7-9 and TRBJ2-7; 11 bases are a match to TRBD1. This CDR3 has 15 amino acids. Germline V gene sequence: CDR1 SEHNR, CDR2 FQNEAQ (reference sequence). The trim removed 4 bases at V and 3 bases at J, leaving 5 bases unmatched. The CDR3 sequence is CASSWPGQGVYEQYF. In nucleotides, the CDR3 is TGTGCCAGCAGCTGGCCGGGACAGGGGGTCTACGAGCAGTACTTC.

The chain uses TRBV7-8 and TRBJ1-1, with TRBD1 as a possible D gene (5 bases). V lost 3 bases and J 7 bases, leaving 21 bases between the germline ends. The CDR3 has 16 amino acids. In germline, CDR1 is SGHVS, CDR2 FQNEAQ. CDR3 nucleotide sequence: TGTGCCAGCAGCTTGCGCGGGGCGCTCAGGACGTTTGAAGCTTTCTTT. As protein: CASSLRGALRTFEAFF.

This clone came up a few times. The chain joins TRBV28 to TRBJ1-2, with D perhaps matching TRBD1 (6 bases). Deletions cut 5 bases from V and 0 bases from J, with 10 bases between. Germline CDR1 reads MDHEN; CDR2 reads SYDVKM. There are 14 residues in the CDR3. The CDR3 sequence is CASSTGRANYGYTF. CDR3 nucleotide sequence: TGTGCCAGCAGTACAGGGAGGGCTAACTATGGCTACACCTTC.

The rearrangement uses TRBV6-5 and TRBJ2-1, with 8 bases fitting TRBD2. V shed 9 bases and J 7 bases; nucleotides not matched to a gene: 11. Germline assignment: CDR1 MNHEY and CDR2 SVGAGI. This CDR3 is built from 14 residues. This CDR3 is CASRGGLVRNEQFF. For the CDR3, the DNA is TGTGCCAGTCGGGGGGGACTAGTTAGGAATGAGCAGTTCTTC.

This chain joins TRBV9 and TRBJ1-2, with TRBD1 matching over 10 bases. The CDR3 length is 14 residues. Germline V gene lookup returns CDR1 SGDLS and CDR2 YYNGEE. The junction had 5 bases not matched to a gene; V was cut back by 0 bases and J by 9 bases. The CDR3 bases are TGTGCCAGCAGCGTAGTTGAGACAGGGGGCCGCTACACCTTC. Protein product: CASSVVETGGRYTF.

This chain joins TRBV5-1 and TRBJ2-5; 8 nucleotides align to TRBD2. Germline V CDR1 and CDR2: SGHRS, YFSETQ. V lost 1 base to trimming and J lost 5 bases; unmatched junction nucleotides: 7. The CDR3 sequence is 15 residues long. The CDR3 DNA sequence: TGCGCCAGCAGCTTGAGGGTAGCGGGGTCTGAGACCCAGTACTTC. Its protein product is CASSLRVAGSETQYF.

The gene calls are TRBV7-9 and TRBJ2-1; the match to TRBD2 covers 10 bases. CDR1 is SEHNR and CDR2 is FQNEAQ in the germline V gene (reference sequence). J gave up 8 bases and V 1 base, and 5 bases lay outside the gene matches. This CDR3 is 15 amino acids long. The CDR3 region has the DNA TGTGCCAGCAGCTTAGTGAGCGGGGGGGCCTATGAGCAGTTCTTC. Amino acids: CASSLVSGGAYEQFF.

As to this clone: Lacking the conserved final phenylalanine or tryptophan, this CDR3 likely reflects a read error. This chain joins TRBV7-8 and TRBJ1-2; 8 nucleotides agree with TRBD1. This CDR3 spans 15 amino acids. The V gene end was trimmed by 5 bases and the J gene end by 7 bases; junction bases not matched to a gene: 12. Germline CDR1 is SGHVS and CDR2 is FQNEAQ. CDR3 protein: CASSRRDRRYSGYTL. CDR3 coding DNA: TGTGCCAGCAGCCGACGGGACAGGCGATACTCTGGCTACACCCTC.

J is TRBJ1-2 and V is TRBV6-5; 9 bases map to TRBD1. V was pared by 3 bases and J by 2 bases, with 4 bases of the junction left unmatched. The CDR3 contains 15 residues. CDR1 is MNHEY, CDR2 SVGAGI, per germline. This CDR3 is CASSYGDRANYGYTF. DNA for the CDR3: TGTGCCAGCAGTTATGGGGACAGGGCGAACTATGGCTACACCTTC.

The genes are TRBV18 and TRBJ1-4; 8 bases align to TRBD1. With 0 bases clipped from V and 9 bases from J, the junction kept 3 bases outside the gene matches. Germline V lookup: CDR1 KGHSH, CDR2 LQKENI. CDR3 length: 14 amino acids. CDR3 coding DNA: TGTGCCAGCTCACCACCTCCAGGGGGCCAAAAACTGTTTTTT. Its translation is CASSPPPGGQKLFF.

The chain couples TRBV13 to TRBJ2-1; 11 bases are a match to TRBD2. Germline loops: CDR1 PRHDT, CDR2 FYEKMQ (reference sequence). The CDR3 has 16 residues. After removal of 5 bases from V and 5 bases from J, the junction contained 8 bases not matched to a gene. The CDR3 bases are TGTGCCAGCAGCCCGTGGGGACTAGCGGAAGACAATGAGCAGTTCTTC. The encoded protein is CASSPWGLAEDNEQFF.

The chain couples TRBV7-9 to TRBJ1-1, with 9 nucleotides matching TRBD1. This CDR3 region has 13 residues. CDR1 and CDR2 (germline): SEHNR, FQNEAQ (reference sequence). V shed 5 bases and J 9 bases; nucleotides not matched to a gene: 7. This CDR3 is CASSPPNRGQAFF. The CDR3 bases are TGTGCCAGCAGCCCCCCCAACAGGGGGCAAGCTTTCTTT.

This chain links TRBV27 with TRBJ2-2; D possibly corresponds to TRBD2 (5 bases). This CDR3 contains 18 residues. Looked up from germline, CDR1 is MNHEY and CDR2 is SMNVEV (reference sequence). Deletions cut 0 bases from V and 5 bases from J, with 19 bases between. CDR3 protein: CASSLSIRTGGRTGELFF. DNA for the CDR3: TGTGCCAGCAGTTTATCGATTAGGACGGGCGGGCGAACCGGGGAGCTGTTTTTT.

The chain joins TRBV29-1 to TRBJ1-1; D unclear. This CDR3 has 11 residues. With 4 bases removed from V and 8 bases from J, the gap between germline ends came to 11 bases. CDR1 is SQVTM, CDR2 ANQGSEA, per germline. The CDR3 DNA is TGCAGCGTTGTTTGGGCGACCGAAGCTTTCTTT. This gives the protein CSVVWATEAFF.

V is TRBV4-1 and J is TRBJ2-5, with TRBD2 matching over 8 bases. The CDR3 is made up of 14 amino acids. V dropped 3 bases and J dropped 5; count of bases not matched to a gene: 5. From germline, CDR1 is MGHRA and CDR2 YSYEKL. The CDR3 region is CASSHGEREETQYF. CDR3 bases: TGCGCCAGCAGCCATGGGGAGCGGGAGGAGACCCAGTACTTC.

This rearrangement joins TRBV6-5 to TRBJ2-7, with 11 bases lining up with TRBD1. With V trimmed by 0 bases and J by 3 bases, 1 base remained unmatched. CDR1 and CDR2 (germline): MNHEY, SVGAGI. The CDR3 covers 15 residues. The CDR3 here is CASSYSGTGGYEQYV. The CDR3, as DNA: TGTGCCAGCAGTTACTCCGGGACAGGGGGCTACGAGCAGTACGTC.

The sample holds one count of this clone. The gene calls are TRBV7-2 and TRBJ2-3, with 12 bases that match TRBD2. Germline V gene data show CDR1 as SGHTA and CDR2 as FQGNSA. V lost 1 base to trimming and J lost 6 bases; unmatched junction nucleotides: 5. The CDR3 is made up of 16 amino acids. The CDR3 loop is CASSLVSTSGSDTQYF. The CDR3 DNA reads as TGTGCCAGCAGCTTAGTATCGACTAGCGGGAGTGATACGCAGTATTTT. The full variable domain, its missing parts supplied by reference TRBV7-2 and TRBJ2-3, is GAGVSQSPSNKVTEKGKDVELRCDPISGHTALYWYRQSLGQGLEFLIYFQGNSAPDKSGLPSDRFSAERTGGSVSTLTIQRTQQEDSAVYLCASSLVSTSGSDTQYFGPGTRLTVL.

The rearrangement uses TRBV27 and TRBJ1-1; no firm D call. CDR1 and CDR2 (germline): MNHEY, SMNVEV (reference sequence). The length of the CDR3 is 13 residues. V was shortened by 5 bases and J by 0 bases, with 7 bases between the two germline ends. The CDR3 spells CASSPGLNTEAFF. The CDR3 DNA follows: TGTGCCAGCAGTCCAGGCTTGAACACTGAAGCTTTCTTT.

The J gene is TRBJ2-3, the V gene TRBV6-1; 12 nucleotides agree with TRBD2. V shed 6 bases and J 3 bases; nucleotides not matched to a gene: 4. Germline V gene data show CDR1 as MNHNS and CDR2 as SASEGT. This CDR3 comprises 15 residues. In DNA, the CDR3 is TGTGCCAGCAGCAGACTAGCGGGAGAGACAGATACGCAGTATTTT. Its translation is CASSRLAGETDTQYF.

This clone has only one observation. The genes are TRBV18 and TRBJ1-4; no clear D. This CDR3 contains 15 residues. CDR1 and CDR2 from the germline V gene are KGHSH and LQKENI. The ends were cut back, 4 bases at V and 8 bases at J, with 17 bases in the middle. The CDR3: CASSLRTPEGEKLFF. The CDR3 DNA reads TGTGCCAGCTCACTTCGGACTCCCGAAGGGGAAAAACTGTTTTTT.

The chain has TRBV19 and TRBJ1-5, with D possibly being TRBD1 (5 bases). The CDR3 totals 15 residues. V was cut by 3 bases and J by 4 bases, with 13 bases left in between. CDR1 and CDR2 (germline): LNHDA, SQIVND (reference sequence). CDR3 DNA sequence: TGTGCCAGTAGTATGGCGGACAAGCCGAATCAGCCCCAGCATTTT. Amino acid sequence: CASSMADKPNQPQHF.

This sequence joins TRBV10-2 and TRBJ1-1; possible D gene TRBD1, 6 bases. The CDR3 is 15 amino acids. V lost 6 bases, J lost 1 base, and 15 bases lay in between. Germline V gene data show CDR1 as WSHSY and CDR2 as SAAADI. As DNA, the CDR3 is TGCGCCAGCAGACCCACACAGGGTTCGAACACTGAAGCTTTCTTT. This codes for CASRPTQGSNTEAFF.

J is TRBJ2-1 and V is TRBV29-1; TRBD2 might be the D (5 bases). Germline CDR1 and CDR2: SQVTM and ANQGSEA. The CDR3 contains 14 residues. In DNA form, the CDR3 reads TGCACCACCGCACTGAGGCTAGCCTCCAATGAGCAGTTCTTC. Amino acid sequence: CTTALRLASNEQFF.

V is TRBV23-1 and J is TRBJ1-2; 9 nucleotides match TRBD1. TRBV23-1 is classed as an ORF, of uncertain function. V was pared by 9 bases and J by 4 bases, with 9 bases of the junction left unmatched. The CDR3 is made up of 14 amino acids. The CDR3 loop reads CASSRDRDCYGYTF. CDR3 nucleotide sequence: TGCGCCAGTTCCCGGGACAGGGACTGCTATGGCTACACCTTC.

This clone was observed a handful of times. The chain couples TRBV19 to TRBJ1-1; possible D gene TRBD1, 6 bases. The germline V gene encodes CDR1 LNHDA and CDR2 SQIVND (reference sequence). V dropped 8 bases and J dropped 0 bases, with 13 bases sitting between them. The CDR3 has 14 residues. CDR3 in DNA: TGTGCCAGTGTCCAGGGGCGATTGAACACTGAAGCTTTCTTT. Its translation: CASVQGRLNTEAFF.

This clone was counted a few times. V and J are TRBV5-4 and TRBJ1-1; D uncertain. The germline V and J ends were trimmed by 4 bases and 5 bases, with 12 bases remaining between them. Germline V gene data show CDR1 as SGHNT and CDR2 as YYREEE (reference sequence). The CDR3 sequence is 13 residues long. CDR3 protein: CASSLTAETEAFF. CDR3 DNA sequence: TGTGCCAGCAGCCTCACAGCCGAGACTGAAGCTTTCTTT.

The count of this clone is one. The chain combines TRBV6-1 with TRBJ1-6, with 11 bases fitting TRBD1. The CDR3 is 15 residues long. Per germline, CDR1 MNHNS and CDR2 SASEGT. Unmatched junction bases numbered 1, after V lost 0 bases and J lost 9 bases. The CDR3 region is CASSEAGQGASPLHF. CDR3 sequence (DNA): TGTGCCAGCAGTGAAGCCGGACAGGGGGCTTCACCCCTCCACTTT.

This chain joins TRBV15 and TRBJ2-3, with TRBD1 identical over 10 bases. After removal of 1 base from V and 3 bases from J, the junction contained 7 bases not matched to a gene. The CDR3 is made up of 17 amino acids. CDR1 and CDR2 from the germline V gene are LNHNV and YYDKDF (reference sequence). The CDR3 region is CATSRGPGQGFTDTQYF. The CDR3 coding sequence is TGTGCCACCAGCAGAGGGCCGGGACAGGGGTTTACAGATACGCAGTATTTT.